This TCR beta chain was captured in a study of T-cell memory formation after mild COVID-19. On the study more broadly: TCR clusters mostly belonged to single donors. Study-wide points: Certain responding clones were present in pre-infection memory, suggesting participation of cross-reactive memory. Clones that contracted clustered mainly in CM and EM if CD4+ and in EMRA if CD8+.

cDNA libraries for TCR alpha and TCR beta, carrying sample barcodes and UMIs, came from 5'RACE with constant-segment primers. Via MiXCR, TCRdb re-called the 5' RACE reads, giving one row per CDR3 protein. Of some 600,000 distinct CDR3 sequences listed, about 18% are singletons. The sample holds many counts of this clonotype. Its antigen is undetermined. The sample comprised PBMCs or a T cell subset sorted from them (not recorded which). The TCR was taken from an adult woman who had mild COVID-19 (a few samples of this study predate the infection). Cell type and time point are not known.

CDR3 protein: CASSPESRNTEAFF. The DNA for the CDR3 is TGTGCCAGCAGCCCAGAGAGTAGGAACACTGAAGCTTTCTTT. The V call is TRBV7-9, the J call TRBJ1-1, with D hard to call. Germline CDR1 is SEHNR and CDR2 is FQNEAQ (reference sequence). The CDR3 covers 14 residues. V was pared by 5 bases and J by 1 base, with 11 bases between.